This T cell receptor (beta chain) was found in a study of T cell repertoires in cytomegalovirus infection. Study at large: CMV epitopes used comprised recently identified HLA-C-restricted ones and well-studied HLA-B-restricted ones. Signatures in public TCR beta sequences pointed to both CMV infection and matching HLA type. Overall study findings and caveats: CMV-specific HLA-C-restricted TCR beta clonotypes dominated the ex vivo response.

Trimming cost V 5 bases and J 5 bases, with 13 bases left between them. The CDR3 length is 13 residues. In germline, CDR1 is SEHNR, CDR2 FQNEAQ (reference sequence). TCRdb re-derived calls from the reads in MiXCR, one entry per CDR3 protein. This repertoire shows 680,000 or so distinct CDR3 sequences, around 30% found once; its top ten account for 15% to 20%. This clonotype was picked up a small number of times. Its antigen is not known. The origin of this receptor is a human donor in good health (CMV status not recorded). Some clones in this sample may be carry-over from other donors' samples. The sample consisted of cultured PBMCs, taken from culture after CMV antigen stimulation. This chain connects TRBV7-9 to TRBJ2-7; the D gene is possibly TRBD2 (5 bases). The CDR3: CASSPGLSHEQYF. The CDR3 DNA follows: TGTGCCAGCAGCCCAGGACTGAGCCACGAGCAGTACTTC.